This T cell receptor (beta chain) was profiled in a study of CD8 T cells in Susac syndrome. An input of about 0.5 to 1 ug of RNA was subjected to reverse transcription using random hexamers. Multiplex immunoSEQ PCR targeted 54 Vbeta and 13 Jbeta TCR beta segments. TCRdb reanalysed the immunoSEQ multiplex PCR reads using MiXCR and keeps one entry per CDR3 protein. The repertoire holds 150,000 or so distinct CDR3 sequences, with roughly 95% as singletons. V was cut by 5 bases and J by 8 bases, with 21 bases left in between. The CDR3 sequence is 15 residues long. CD8+ and CD4+ T cells from blood underwent TCR beta sequencing, which was carried out in a high-throughput format. Treatment-naive patients with stable or active relapsing-remitting disease served as multiple sclerosis controls. Negative isolation yielded CD8+ and CD4+ T cells; FACS enriched TEMRA cells.

The origin of this receptor is a human donor with multiple sclerosis. The chain combines TRBV12-3 or TRBV12-4 with TRBJ1-2; D may be TRBD1 (5 bases). The sample consisted of CD4+ T cells from PBMCs. CDR3 sequence reads: CASSLGAGEGGGYTF. The CDR3 bases are TGTGCCAGCAGTCTTGGGGCAGGTGAGGGTGGGGGCTACACCTTC.